The 28 T cell receptor beta chains reported below all come from one sample, sequenced in a study of blood T cell repertoires in COVID-19. Clones were read by immunoSEQ multiplex PCR, and TCRdb kept only the in-frame ones, dropping some. The table lists about 250,000 clones, 86% of them singletons. Source material: PBMCs or T cells enriched from blood (not recorded which). All receptors derive from a man younger than 35 who had recovered from COVID-19.

This clone appeared a single time. The chain recombines TRBV19 with TRBJ2-2; TRBD1 is a possible D gene (5 bases). V lost 4 bases and J lost 5, with 11 bases in between. Germline V CDR1 and CDR2: LNHDA, SQIVND (reference sequence). The length of the CDR3 is 14 residues. This CDR3 reads CASSTGSRTGELFF. DNA for the CDR3: TGTGCCAGTAGTACAGGGTCAAGGACCGGGGAGCTGTTTTTT.

The chain employs TRBV27 and TRBJ1-1, with TRBD1 as a possible D gene (5 bases). Germline values: CDR1 MNHEY, CDR2 SMNVEV (reference sequence). CDR3 length: 12 residues. The V end was cut by 6 bases, the J end by 8 bases, with 13 bases between. CDR3 sequence reads: CASSSPGGEAFF. The CDR3 DNA reads as TGTGCCAGCAGCAGCCCGGGGGGGGAAGCTTTCTTT.

V and J are TRBV27 and TRBJ2-5; TRBD1 matches at 8 bases. The ends lost 6 bases at V and 2 bases at J; junction bases unmatched: 11. The length of the CDR3 is 16 residues. The V gene's germline CDR1 is MNHEY and CDR2 SMNVEV (reference sequence). The chain's CDR3 is CASRRNGQGGQETQYF. CDR3 coding DNA: TGTGCCAGCAGGCGAAACGGACAGGGAGGACAAGAGACCCAGTACTTC.

This clone was counted between two and nine times. This rearrangement joins TRBV5-1 to TRBJ1-6; 9 nucleotides match TRBD1. The CDR3 is 16 amino acids. Per germline, CDR1 SGHRS and CDR2 YFSETQ. The V segment lost 3 bases and the J segment 4 bases; nucleotides outside the gene matches: 5. CDR3 sequence: CASSWTGDGYNSPLHF. The CDR3 region has the DNA TGCGCCAGCAGCTGGACAGGGGACGGTTATAATTCACCCCTCCACTTT.

This chain uses TRBV30 with TRBJ1-2, with TRBD1 identical over 7 bases. V lost 1 base, J lost 0 bases, and 2 bases stayed unmatched. CDR1 GTSNPN and CDR2 SVGIG come from the germline V gene (reference sequence). There are 14 residues in the CDR3. CDR3 coding DNA: TGTGCCTGGAGTGGGACAGGATCTAACTATGGCTACACCTTC. Protein sequence: CAWSGTGSNYGYTF. The entire variable domain, with the rest obtained from reference TRBV30 and TRBJ1-2, is as follows: SQTIHQWPATLVQPVGSPLSLECTVEGTSNPNLYWYRQAAGRGLQLLFYSVGIGQISSEVPQNLSASRPQDRQFILSSKKLLLSDSGFYLCAWSGTGSNYGYTFGSGTRLTVV.

This chain joins TRBV19 and TRBJ1-3; 7 nucleotides line up with TRBD1. The CDR3 has 14 amino acids. V dropped 7 bases and J dropped 0; count of bases not matched to a gene: 3. Germline CDR1 and CDR2: LNHDA and SQIVND (reference sequence). CDR3 amino acids: CASMGQSSGNTIYF. CDR3 nucleotides: TGTGCCAGTATGGGACAGTCCTCTGGAAACACCATATATTTT.

This chain uses TRBV11-2 with TRBJ1-3; the D is unclear. Trimming left V 5 bases short and J 0 bases short, with 11 bases between. Germline V gene sequence: CDR1 SGHAT, CDR2 FQNNGV. The CDR3 consists of 15 residues. The CDR3 is CASSPLRGSGNTIYF. As DNA, the CDR3 is TGTGCCAGCAGCCCTCTCCGAGGCTCTGGAAACACCATATATTTT.

J is TRBJ2-1 and V is TRBV2; perhaps TRBD2 as D (5 bases). The CDR3 contains 15 residues. Germline loops: CDR1 SNHLY, CDR2 FYNNEI. The ends were cut back, 6 bases at V and 0 bases at J, with 12 bases in the middle. In nucleotides, the CDR3 is TGTGCCAGCAGGCCTAGGGAGAGCTCCTACAATGAGCAGTTCTTC. Protein: CASRPRESSYNEQFF.

This clone showed up just once. The gene calls are TRBV15 and TRBJ1-4; 7 positions agree with TRBD1. Germline CDR1 reads LNHNV; CDR2 reads YYDKDF (reference sequence). The CDR3 runs to 16 residues. The V and J ends lost 5 bases and 5 bases, in that order; junction bases with no gene match: 11. CDR3 region: CATSSPPDRRNEKLFF. The CDR3 region has the DNA TGTGCCACCAGCTCCCCCCCGGACAGGAGGAATGAAAAACTGTTTTTT.

Notes on this clone: It is unclear where the CDR3 begins or ends on the DNA, so no DNA is shown, and the CDR3 is as TCRdb lists it. The gene calls are TRBV4-1 and TRBJ2-1; the D segment call TRBD2 is taken from the table without a DNA check. Both ends counted, the CDR3 spans 15 residues. Germline lookup yields CDR1 MGHRA and CDR2 YSYEKL. The CDR3 sequence: CASSLLAWGSGSVFF.

This clone has just a few counts. The chain has TRBV10-3 and TRBJ1-5; D is possibly TRBD1 (5 bases). This CDR3 comprises 16 residues. Germline CDR1 reads ENHRY; CDR2 reads SYGVKD. Trimming stripped 0 bases from V and 2 bases from J, with 11 bases between. The CDR3: CAISESGLRGNQPQHF. The CDR3 DNA is TGTGCCATCAGTGAGTCGGGACTCAGGGGCAATCAGCCCCAGCATTTT.

The V gene is TRBV5-5, the J gene TRBJ2-2, with 8 bases fitting TRBD2. Germline V gene data show CDR1 as SGHKS and CDR2 as YYEKEE (reference sequence). The CDR3 extends over 15 amino acids. V shed 2 bases, J shed 3 bases, and the junction held 3 bases outside the gene matches. The CDR3: CASSFAGGDTGELFF. CDR3 DNA sequence: TGTGCCAGCAGCTTTGCGGGGGGCGACACCGGGGAGCTGTTTTTT. The whole variable domain, remainder taken from reference TRBV5-5 and TRBJ2-2, is DAGVTQSPTHLIKTRGQQVTLRCSPISGHKSVSWYQQVLGQGPQFIFQYYEKEERGRGNFPDRFSARQFPNYSSELNVNALLLGDSALYLCASSFAGGDTGELFFGEGSRLTVL.

This chain uses TRBV10-2 with TRBJ1-5; D gene uncertain. This CDR3 spans 15 amino acids. V was clipped by 7 bases and J by 0 bases, with 13 bases between them. CDR1 and CDR2 from the germline V gene are WSHSY and SAAADI. CDR3 residues: CASTPDEVSNQPQHF. CDR3 bases: TGCGCCAGCACTCCAGACGAGGTTAGCAATCAGCCCCAGCATTTT.

The chain recombines TRBV7-8 with TRBJ1-5; D gene ambiguous. The V gene lost 0 bases and the J gene lost 1 base, with 4 bases spanning the gap. Germline values: CDR1 SGHVS, CDR2 FQNEAQ. The CDR3 extends over 14 amino acids. The CDR3 loop is CASSLAGSNQPQHF. The DNA for the CDR3 is TGTGCCAGCAGCTTAGCTGGCAGCAATCAGCCCCAGCATTTT.

The V and J genes are TRBV18 and TRBJ1-5; D unclear. The V end was cut by 2 bases, the J end by 3 bases, with 8 bases between. Germline lookup yields CDR1 KGHSH and CDR2 LQKENI. The CDR3 contains 14 residues. CDR3 amino acids: CASSPTENNQPQHF. The CDR3 DNA follows: TGTGCCAGCTCACCAACAGAGAACAATCAGCCCCAGCATTTT.

This clone was picked up one time. The rearrangement uses TRBV19 and TRBJ2-7, with TRBD1 as a possible D gene (7 bases). Trimming removed 6 bases from V and 3 bases from J, with 21 bases in between. CDR3 length: 16 residues. Germline-derived CDR1 and CDR2 are LNHDA and SQIVND (reference sequence). CDR3 protein: CASSPGGRRVVYEQYF. CDR3 coding DNA: TGTGCCAGTAGCCCAGGGGGGCGGCGGGTGGTCTACGAGCAGTACTTC.

J is TRBJ2-5 and V is TRBV10-3; D not resolved. Trimming took 3 bases from V and 2 from J, leaving 13 bases between them. Germline CDR1 is ENHRY and CDR2 is SYGVKD. This CDR3 has 15 residues. This CDR3 is CAISDFGLNQETQYF. In DNA form, the CDR3 reads TGTGCCATCAGTGATTTTGGCCTGAATCAAGAGACCCAGTACTTC.

The chain recombines TRBV9 with TRBJ2-2, with D perhaps matching TRBD2 (5 bases). The germline CDR1 and CDR2 sequences are SGDLS and YYNGEE. V lost 1 base to trimming and J lost 5 bases, with 9 bases between them. The CDR3 contains 14 residues. This chain's CDR3 is CASSVLLGTGELFF. The DNA for the CDR3 is TGTGCCAGCAGCGTATTACTAGGGACCGGGGAGCTGTTTTTT. Full variable domain (missing parts from reference TRBV9 and TRBJ2-2): DSGVTQTPKHLITATGQRVTLRCSPRSGDLSVYWYQQSLDQGLQFLIQYYNGEERAKGNILERFSAQQFPDLHSELNLSSLELGDSALYFCASSVLLGTGELFFGEGSRLTVL.

This chain joins TRBV6-5 and TRBJ1-2; no clear D. Looked up from germline, CDR1 is MNHEY and CDR2 is SVGAGI. V was pared by 0 bases and J by 4 bases, with 15 bases between. The CDR3 consists of 16 residues. The CDR3 protein is CASSYSANDGSYGYTF. The CDR3 DNA sequence: TGTGCCAGCAGTTACTCAGCCAACGACGGGAGCTATGGCTACACCTTC.

V and J are TRBV6-5 and TRBJ2-7; 7 nucleotides agree with TRBD1. V gave up 5 bases and J gave up 2 bases; unmatched junction bases: 9. The germline CDR1 and CDR2 sequences are MNHEY and SVGAGI. The CDR3 totals 15 residues. As DNA, the CDR3 is TGTGCCAGCAGTCCATCCGGGACAGCAGCCTACGAGCAGTACTTC. Translating gives CASSPSGTAAYEQYF.

The chain couples TRBV3-1 (or the pseudogene TRBV3-2) to TRBJ1-2; D unresolved. CDR3 length: 13 residues. V was cut by 0 bases and J by 7 bases, with 9 bases left in between. CDR1 LGHDT and CDR2 YNNKEL come from the germline V gene (reference sequence). Written as DNA, the CDR3 is TGTGCCAGCAGCCAAGATATCCAGGCTGGCTACACCTTC. Translated, it gives CASSQDIQAGYTF.

This chain links TRBV6-1 with TRBJ2-2; TRBD1 matches at 11 bases. V lost 1 base, J lost 6 bases, and 10 bases stayed unmatched. Germline loops: CDR1 MNHNS, CDR2 SASEGT. The CDR3 has 18 amino acids. DNA for the CDR3: TGTGCCAGCAGTGAAGGTTTGATTTCGGACAGGGGGCCCGGGGAGCTGTTTTTT. Residues: CASSEGLISDRGPGELFF.

The V and J genes are TRBV9 and TRBJ2-7; 13 bases match TRBD2. This CDR3 contains 17 residues. The germline gives CDR1 SGDLS, CDR2 YYNGEE. V shed 0 bases, J shed 3 bases, and the junction held 6 bases outside the gene matches. CDR3 DNA: TGTGCCAGCAGCGTAGGGACTAGCGGGAGTTTTCGCTACGAGCAGTACTTC. Translation gives CASSVGTSGSFRYEQYF.

The chain couples TRBV27 to TRBJ2-3; 9 positions agree with TRBD2. J lost 2 bases, V lost 2 bases, and 2 bases had no gene match. Per germline, CDR1 MNHEY and CDR2 SMNVEV (reference sequence). The CDR3 contains 15 residues. CDR3 sequence (DNA): TGTGCCAGCAGTTTAGGCGGGAGGGACACAGATACGCAGTATTTT. Encoded protein: CASSLGGRDTDTQYF.

The chain is built from TRBV5-4 and TRBJ1-1; 9 nucleotides align to TRBD1. This CDR3 has 16 amino acids. From germline, CDR1 is SGHNT and CDR2 YYREEE (reference sequence). The ends lost 2 bases at V and 1 base at J; junction bases unmatched: 6. The CDR3 bases are TGTGCCAGCAGCTTACCGGGACAGGGTGCGAACACTGAAGCTTTCTTT. This gives the protein CASSLPGQGANTEAFF.

The CDR3 DNA sequence: TGTGCCAGCAGCTCGATACAGGGATCCGGCGAGCAGTACTTC. Translating it yields CASSSIQGSGEQYF. This rearrangement joins TRBV11-3 to TRBJ2-7; weak D call: TRBD1 (6 bases). V was shortened by 4 bases and J by 6 bases, with 16 bases between the two germline ends. The CDR3 contains 14 residues. Germline CDR1 is SGHNT and CDR2 is YENEEA.

This clone was observed many times. This chain joins TRBV9 and TRBJ2-2; the match to TRBD1 covers 7 bases. This CDR3 has 16 residues. Germline values: CDR1 SGDLS, CDR2 YYNGEE. V shed 3 bases and J 0 bases; nucleotides not matched to a gene: 5. The CDR3: CASSASQGANTGELFF. The CDR3 region has the DNA TGTGCCAGCAGCGCGAGCCAGGGGGCGAACACCGGGGAGCTGTTTTTT. Based on the CDR3 plus reference TRBV9 and TRBJ2-2, the full variable domain is DSGVTQTPKHLITATGQRVTLRCSPRSGDLSVYWYQQSLDQGLQFLIQYYNGEERAKGNILERFSAQQFPDLHSELNLSSLELGDSALYFCASSASQGANTGELFFGEGSRLTVL.

The sample holds a few counts of this clone. The V gene is TRBV2, the J gene TRBJ1-4; 7 bases align to TRBD1. Germline CDR1 and CDR2: SNHLY and FYNNEI. The ends lost 2 bases at V and 4 bases at J; junction bases unmatched: 4. CDR3 length equals 15 residues. CDR3 amino acids: CASSESTGRNEKLFF. CDR3 sequence (DNA): TGTGCCAGCAGTGAATCGACAGGGCGTAATGAAAAACTGTTTTTT.